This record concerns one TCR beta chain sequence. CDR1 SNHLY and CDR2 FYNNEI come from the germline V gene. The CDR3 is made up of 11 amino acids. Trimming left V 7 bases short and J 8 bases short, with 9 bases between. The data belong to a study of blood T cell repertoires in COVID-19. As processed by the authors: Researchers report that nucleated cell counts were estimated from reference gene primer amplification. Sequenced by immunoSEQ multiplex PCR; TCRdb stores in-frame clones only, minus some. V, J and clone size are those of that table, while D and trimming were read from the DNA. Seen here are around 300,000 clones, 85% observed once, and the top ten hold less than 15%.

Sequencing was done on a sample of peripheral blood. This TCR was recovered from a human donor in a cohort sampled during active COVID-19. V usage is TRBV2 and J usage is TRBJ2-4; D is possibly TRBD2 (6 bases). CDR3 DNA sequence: TGTGCCAGCACCAAGCGGGACATTCAGTACTTC. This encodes CASTKRDIQYF.